This T cell receptor (beta chain) was captured in a study of radiation and T cells in renal cell carcinoma (dated by TCRdb to the early 2020s). Broadly, across the study: The samples were drawn from a clinical trial, where primary renal cell carcinomas were treated with 15 Gy of stereotactic body radiation therapy and then removed by nephrectomy 4 weeks afterward. Across all 53 samples, several million unique CDR3 nucleotide sequences encoding roughly 2,800,000 unique CDR3 amino acid sequences were identified. In total, around 53 samples, comprising 25 or so tumors and some 27 peripheral blood samples, were subjected to TCR beta sequencing. Broad study findings and their caveats: No pretreatment tumor biopsies were available, so the baseline intratumoral presence of clonotypes could not be determined. Changes in the blood repertoire were not tracked past 4 weeks after treatment. In blood, the top tumor clonotypes increased from baseline to 2 weeks after radiation and then shrank by 4 weeks, which suggests a temporary expansion of tumor-resident clones. The single-armed trial design could not address effects of radiation dose or scheduling on the TCR repertoire.

The CDR3 runs 15 amino acids, cysteine and phenylalanine included. This entry keeps only the CDR3 DNA: 45 bases, framed from base 1. V loses 1 base of germline sequence and J loses 3 bases, and the interval between the two ends is 10 bases. CDR1 and CDR2, looked up from the germline V gene (reference sequence), are SEHNR and FQNEAQ. The immunoSEQ kit was used, according to the manufacturer's recommendations, to generate TCR beta libraries from genomic DNA. To prepare the libraries, a first multiplex PCR with proprietary primers was run, followed by a second PCR that added unique barcodes, and a bead cleanup was done after each round. Each sample batch included a kit-provided positive control reaction and a negative control reaction. The final libraries were assessed on an Agilent 4200 TapeStation D1000 ScreenTape, pooled by volume, and quantified by qPCR. Sequencing was performed on an Illumina NextSeq500 using a MidOutput 150-cycle cartridge, with 156 Read1 cycles, 15 Index1 cycles, and the kit custom primers. The pooled library was loaded at 0.75 to 1 pM, and around 20% PhiX control was spiked in. Processing in the source paper ran as follows. The vendor-processed data were analyzed in R, and a clonotype was defined as all T cells that share the same CDR3 nucleotide sequence. In the clone abundance analyses, frequencies in each sample were normalized to that sample's 10,000 most abundant clones. Before analysis, public T cell clones were removed, and these numbered fewer than six per sample on average. Tumor-enriched and baseline blood-enriched clonotypes were defined by at least a 32-fold difference in abundance between compartments. A beta-binomial differential abundance model was applied to find clonotypes that expanded or contracted between blood time points. Tumor-blood repertoire similarity was measured with the Baroni-Urbani and Buser coefficient, and group comparisons used two-tailed Wilcoxon tests in R. In its TCRdb copy, this immuneACCESS table keeps in-frame sequences only and misses some clones. Where compared with another copy, unresolved V genes explain less than half of these, and the others have no known cause. V and J calls and clone size come straight from that table; D and trimming were deduced from the DNA. Within this sample are some 100,000 clones, with under 90% of them counted one time only. The ten largest clones take up less than 7% of the sample.

Remarks on this clone: The clone's antigen remains unknown. Base qualities are not provided; no much larger clone lies one nucleotide away.

Read against the paper, the sample's time point label means: baseline pretreatment blood. The sample's treatment or condition label, in plain terms: 15 Gy SBRT to primary tumor, nephrectomy 4 weeks later. To follow tumor-enriched clonotypes, serial peripheral blood was collected from radiation-treated patients at baseline and at 2 weeks and 4 weeks after SBRT. Every patient had renal cell carcinoma of clear cell pathology. The QIAamp DNA Blood Mini Kit (Qiagen) was used to prepare genomic DNA for TCR sequencing. Samples were included in the analyses only if all quality control checks were passed. This clonotype was obtained from a man between 60 and 70 years old with renal cell carcinoma. The sample was blood, taken from a patient whose treatment included radiotherapy and nephrectomy. The V and J segments used are TRBV7-9 and TRBJ2-4; the D gene lacks a confident call. The CDR3 protein: CASSLGGLGKNIQYF. Here is the DNA: TGTGCCAGCAGCTTAGGTGGGCTAGGCAAAAACATTCAGTACTTC.